Below, 25 T cell receptor beta chains from the same sample are listed, as sequenced in a study of cytomegalovirus exposure and HLA in healthy donors. The primer mix had 60 Vbeta and 13 Jbeta primers. The assay was immunoSEQ multiplex PCR, and TCRdb's table has in-frame clones only and misses some. The sample lists 130,000 or so clones; 60% to 85% were seen once. Sequenced input: PBMCs. The source is a woman aged 40-49 years in good health and CMV-seropositive.

The chain couples TRBV2 to TRBJ1-2, with 7 positions matching TRBD1. The CDR3 covers 11 residues. The V gene end was trimmed by 10 bases and the J gene end by 5 bases; junction bases not matched to a gene: 4. Germline lookup yields CDR1 SNHLY and CDR2 FYNNEI. This CDR3 is CAISDRYGYTF. CDR3 nucleotide sequence: TGTGCCATCTCGGACAGGTATGGCTACACCTTC.

The chain couples TRBV14 to TRBJ2-7; D call uncertain. V was clipped by 8 bases and J by 4 bases, with 15 bases between them. Germline lookup yields CDR1 SGHDN and CDR2 FVKESK. CDR3 length: 13 amino acids. The CDR3 region is CASALGSVYEQYF. CDR3 bases: TGTGCCAGCGCCCTCGGGTCGGTTTACGAGCAGTACTTC.

This clone has only a few counts. V usage is TRBV19 and J usage is TRBJ2-2; a weak D match, TRBD1 (6 bases). This CDR3 is built from 15 residues. V lost 1 base, J lost 1 base, and 7 bases lay in between. Germline assignment: CDR1 LNHDA and CDR2 SQIVND (reference sequence). The CDR3 is CASSIGTENTGELFF. DNA for the CDR3: TGTGCCAGTAGTATAGGGACAGAGAACACCGGGGAGCTGTTTTTT.

In its sample, this clone was seen many times. The genes are TRBV5-4 and TRBJ1-1; 7 nucleotides agree with TRBD1. CDR1 and CDR2 from the germline V gene are SGHNT and YYREEE (reference sequence). The V segment lost 0 bases and the J segment 8 bases; nucleotides outside the gene matches: 1. The CDR3 is 12 amino acids. Written as DNA, the CDR3 is TGTGCCAGCAGCTTGGGACAGGGCGAAGCTTTCTTT. Its translation is CASSLGQGEAFF.

The chain couples TRBV27 to TRBJ2-7; the match to TRBD1 covers 9 bases. This CDR3 spans 17 amino acids. CDR1 MNHEY and CDR2 SMNVEV come from the germline V gene (reference sequence). The V and J ends lost 5 bases and 4 bases, in that order; junction bases with no gene match: 15. CDR3 nucleotide sequence: TGTGCCAGCAGTCCGAGTCCCCCGGACAGGGGTTATTACGAGCAGTACTTC. This encodes CASSPSPPDRGYYEQYF.

The chain employs TRBV6-5 and TRBJ1-1, with D possibly being TRBD1 (5 bases). The CDR3 sequence is 14 residues long. The ends were cut back, 5 bases at V and 4 bases at J, with 14 bases in the middle. Per the germline V gene, CDR1 is MNHEY and CDR2 is SVGAGI. The CDR3 spells CASSVGEEVTEAFF. CDR3 coding DNA: TGTGCCAGCAGTGTAGGGGAGGAGGTCACTGAAGCTTTCTTT.

There are a few counts of this clone. This chain uses TRBV29-1 with TRBJ2-7; D unresolved. Germline lookup yields CDR1 SQVTM and CDR2 ANQGSEA. Trimming took 4 bases from V and 0 from J, leaving 13 bases between them. The CDR3 totals 14 residues. In nucleotides, the CDR3 is TGCAGCGTTGCCGGTTCCACGGGCTCCTACGAGCAGTACTTC. Amino acids: CSVAGSTGSYEQYF.

V is TRBV27 and J is TRBJ1-1, with TRBD1 matching 9 bases. The germline V gene has CDR1 MNHEY and CDR2 SMNVEV (reference sequence). Trimming removed 2 bases from V and 7 bases from J; junction bases left unmatched: 2. This CDR3 contains 13 residues. CDR3 region: CASSLGTGIEAFF. CDR3 nucleotide sequence: TGTGCCAGCAGTTTAGGGACAGGGATTGAAGCTTTCTTT.

The CDR3 reads CASSPLAGEDQETQYF. The DNA for the CDR3 is TGTGCCAGCAGCCCCCTAGCGGGAGAGGACCAAGAGACCCAGTACTTC. This chain links TRBV9 with TRBJ2-5, with 10 bases identical to TRBD2. V was clipped by 4 bases and J by 0 bases; unmatched bases: 6. Germline-derived CDR1 and CDR2 are SGDLS and YYNGEE. This CDR3 has 16 residues.

This chain connects TRBV6-5 to TRBJ2-7; the match to TRBD1 covers 8 bases. Germline values: CDR1 MNHEY, CDR2 SVGAGI. After removal of 6 bases from V and 7 bases from J, the junction contained 8 bases not matched to a gene. The CDR3 extends over 13 amino acids. The DNA for the CDR3 is TGTGCCAGCAGGAATACGGGACAGGCAGAGCAGTACTTC. The encoded protein is CASRNTGQAEQYF.

This chain links TRBV10-3 with TRBJ1-5; 7 bases are shared with TRBD1. The CDR3 length is 16 residues. V shed 10 bases, J shed 1 base, and the junction held 13 bases outside the gene matches. Looked up from germline, CDR1 is ENHRY and CDR2 is SYGVKD. This CDR3 is CATNGQAQGSNQPQHF. CDR3 bases: TGTGCCACCAATGGACAGGCCCAGGGGAGCAATCAGCCCCAGCATTTT.

The chain employs TRBV14 and TRBJ1-2, with D uncertain. V was cut by 6 bases and J by 2 bases, with 10 bases left in between. This CDR3 comprises 13 residues. The germline V gene has CDR1 SGHDN and CDR2 FVKESK. The CDR3, as DNA: TGTGCCAGCAGTTACGACAAGAACTATGGCTACACCTTC. Its translation is CASSYDKNYGYTF.

V is TRBV2 and J is TRBJ1-6, with a weak D call TRBD1 (5 bases). The CDR3 has 15 residues. CDR1 and CDR2 (germline): SNHLY, FYNNEI. V was pared by 1 base and J by 8 bases, with 12 bases between. The DNA of the CDR3 is TGTGCCAGCAGTGAAGACGACAGCGCATATTCACCCCTCCACTTT. Amino acids: CASSEDDSAYSPLHF.

This rearrangement joins TRBV19 to TRBJ1-5; D not resolved. This CDR3 has 14 amino acids. V lost 1 base, J lost 9 bases, and 13 bases lay in between. CDR1 and CDR2 from the germline V gene are LNHDA and SQIVND (reference sequence). The CDR3 sequence: CASSIGQSGPPQHF. Written as DNA, the CDR3 is TGTGCCAGTAGTATAGGGCAGTCGGGTCCGCCCCAGCATTTT.

J is TRBJ1-3 and V is TRBV11-2; D is unclear. The CDR3 length is 14 residues. V was cut by 1 base and J by 9 bases, with 13 bases left in between. Germline CDR1 reads SGHAT; CDR2 reads FQNNGV. CDR3 sequence (DNA): TGTGCCAGCAGCTTAGGTGAAGTCCGGGGCACCATATATTTT. Translation: CASSLGEVRGTIYF.

V and J are TRBV19 and TRBJ2-2; no clear D. The CDR3 covers 13 residues. Germline values: CDR1 LNHDA, CDR2 SQIVND (reference sequence). Trimming shortened V by 5 bases and J by 7 bases, and 11 bases separated the two germline ends. The CDR3 DNA reads as TGTGCCAGTAGTCCCACCCAGGTCGGGGAGCTGTTTTTT. Translation gives CASSPTQVGELFF.

This clone was observed a few times. The rearrangement uses TRBV7-9 and TRBJ2-7, with 7 positions matching TRBD2. This CDR3 has 16 residues. Trimming took 1 base from V and 2 from J; bases not matched to a gene: 8. Germline CDR1 reads SEHNR; CDR2 reads FQNEAQ (reference sequence). Here the CDR3 DNA reads TGTGCCAGCAGCTTAGGTGAATGGCGGGAGACCTACGAGCAGTACTTC. This translates into CASSLGEWRETYEQYF.

V gene TRBV5-1 combines with J gene TRBJ2-3, with no clear D. Looked up from germline, CDR1 is SGHRS and CDR2 is YFSETQ. This CDR3 region has 15 residues. Deletions cut 4 bases from V and 2 bases from J, with 14 bases between. The chain's CDR3 is CASSPARGHTDTQYF. Here the CDR3 DNA reads TGCGCCAGCAGCCCCGCCCGAGGCCACACAGATACGCAGTATTTT. Filled out from reference TRBV5-1 and TRBJ2-3, the complete variable domain reads KAGVTQTPRYLIKTRGQQVTLSCSPISGHRSVSWYQQTPGQGLQFLFEYFSETQRNKGNFPGRFSGRQFSNSRSEMNVSTLELGDSALYLCASSPARGHTDTQYFGPGTRLTVL.

This sequence joins TRBV2 and TRBJ1-5; D possibly corresponds to TRBD1 (6 bases). The CDR3 has 16 amino acids. V dropped 8 bases and J dropped 3 bases, with 20 bases sitting between them. Germline V gives CDR1 SNHLY, CDR2 FYNNEI. CDR3 DNA: TGTGCCAGCCTCGAACACCACAGGGACACCAATCAGCCCCAGCATTTT. Amino acid sequence: CASLEHHRDTNQPQHF.

This chain connects TRBV6-1 to TRBJ2-6; perhaps TRBD1 as D (5 bases). CDR1 MNHNS and CDR2 SASEGT come from the germline V gene. V gave up 3 bases and J gave up 0 bases, with 6 bases separating them. The CDR3 is 15 amino acids. The CDR3 sequence: CASSEGPSGANVLTF. DNA for the CDR3: TGTGCCAGCAGTGAGGGGCCCTCTGGGGCCAACGTCCTGACTTTC.

The J gene is TRBJ1-1, the V gene TRBV30; 10 bases map to TRBD1. This CDR3 spans 12 amino acids. With 5 bases clipped from V and 5 bases from J, the junction kept 2 bases outside the gene matches. CDR1 and CDR2 from the germline V gene are GTSNPN and SVGIG (reference sequence). The CDR3 protein is CAWDRGRTEAFF. The CDR3 nucleotides read TGTGCCTGGGACAGGGGGCGTACTGAAGCTTTCTTT.

The chain employs TRBV14 and TRBJ2-5, with a weak D call TRBD1 (5 bases). The CDR3 has 15 amino acids. Per the germline V gene, CDR1 is SGHDN and CDR2 is FVKESK. Trimming cost V 1 base and J 5 bases, with 14 bases left between them. CDR3 sequence: CASSQGQLKWETQYF. The CDR3 nucleotides are TGTGCCAGCAGCCAAGGACAGCTCAAGTGGGAGACCCAGTACTTC.

The rearrangement links TRBV5-6 to TRBJ2-5; a weak D match, TRBD2 (5 bases). The J call could be wrong; TRBJ2-7 is a better fit for the DNA end. Looked up from germline, CDR1 is SGHDT and CDR2 is YYEEEE. The CDR3 has 14 amino acids. The CDR3 nucleotides are TGTGCCAGCAGGCGGTCGGGAAGACACTACGAGCAGTACTTC. The encoded protein is CASRRSGRHYEQYF.

V usage is TRBV7-9 and J usage is TRBJ2-5; the D is unclear. V lost 2 bases to trimming and J lost 3 bases, with 19 bases between them. Germline lookup yields CDR1 SEHNR and CDR2 FQNEAQ (reference sequence). CDR3 length: 17 residues. This CDR3 reads CASSLPTPPGYEETQYF. In nucleotides, the CDR3 is TGTGCCAGCAGCTTACCGACCCCTCCCGGGTACGAAGAGACCCAGTACTTC.

V is TRBV6-5 and J is TRBJ1-2; weak D call: TRBD1 (5 bases). V gave up 2 bases and J gave up 4 bases, with 11 bases separating them. Germline CDR1 is MNHEY and CDR2 is SVGAGI. The CDR3 length is 14 residues. The CDR3 region is CASSYRRGGYGYTF. CDR3 DNA: TGTGCCAGCAGTTACAGGAGGGGCGGCTATGGCTACACCTTC.